One and the same sample provided the 17 T cell receptor beta chains below, sequenced in a study of blood T cell repertoires in COVID-19. Method: immunoSEQ multiplex PCR; TCRdb's copy keeps in-frame clones and lacks some. This sample has around 200,000 clones, with around 80% found just once. The sample was peripheral blood. The receptor source for this set is a man in his thirties or forties with active or convalescent COVID-19.

V is TRBV6-6 and J is TRBJ2-1; 9 bases are shared with TRBD2. The CDR3 length is 16 residues. V was clipped by 5 bases and J by 2 bases; unmatched bases: 7. Germline CDR1 reads MNHNY; CDR2 reads SVGAGI (reference sequence). The CDR3: CASSAVGGGAYNEQFF. The CDR3 bases are TGTGCCAGCAGTGCCGTTGGCGGGGGGGCCTACAATGAGCAGTTCTTC.

Only one count was recorded for this clone. The chain carries TRBV7-2 and TRBJ2-1; 7 bases agree with TRBD2. The V segment lost 1 base and the J segment 12 bases; nucleotides outside the gene matches: 3. Germline loops: CDR1 SGHTA, CDR2 FQGNSA. This CDR3 is built from 12 residues. The CDR3 nucleotides read TGTGCCAGCAGCTTAGACGGGAGGATGCAGTTCTTC. As protein: CASSLDGRMQFF.

V gene TRBV7-2 combines with J gene TRBJ2-1; 12 positions agree with TRBD2. The length of the CDR3 is 16 residues. Germline V lookup: CDR1 SGHTA, CDR2 FQGNSA. Trimming removed 4 bases from V and 4 bases from J; junction bases left unmatched: 5. The CDR3 DNA follows: TGTGCCAGCAGCTCGGCTAGCGGGGGGGGGTACAATGAGCAGTTCTTC. Translated, it gives CASSSASGGGYNEQFF. Variable domain in full (rest from reference TRBV7-2 and TRBJ2-1): GAGVSQSPSNKVTEKGKDVELRCDPISGHTALYWYRQSLGQGLEFLIYFQGNSAPDKSGLPSDRFSAERTGGSVSTLTIQRTQQEDSAVYLCASSSASGGGYNEQFFGPGTRLTVL.

The CDR3 DNA reads TGCGCCAGCAAGAACAGGGGCTTCAACACTGAAGCTTTCTTT. Amino acid sequence: CASKNRGFNTEAFF. The rearrangement links TRBV10-2 to TRBJ1-1; TRBD1 aligns across 7 bases. CDR1 and CDR2 from the germline V gene are WSHSY and SAAADI. This CDR3 comprises 14 residues. The V gene end was trimmed by 7 bases and the J gene end by 2 bases; junction bases not matched to a gene: 7.

The chain couples TRBV13 to TRBJ1-3; TRBD1 matches at 7 bases. Germline CDR1 reads PRHDT; CDR2 reads FYEKMQ (reference sequence). The CDR3 has 16 residues. V dropped 0 bases and J dropped 3; count of bases not matched to a gene: 5. CDR3 sequence (DNA): TGTGCCAGCAGCTTAGGCCTCACAGGGGATGGAAACACCATATATTTT. Translated, it gives CASSLGLTGDGNTIYF. The variable domain in full, completed from reference TRBV13 and TRBJ1-3, reads AAGVIQSPRHLIKEKRETATLKCYPIPRHDTVYWYQQGPGQDPQFLISFYEKMQSDKGSIPDRFSAQQFSDYHSELNMSSLELGDSALYFCASSLGLTGDGNTIYFGEGSWLTVV.

This rearrangement joins TRBV10-3 to TRBJ1-1; a possible D gene is TRBD1 (5 bases). V was clipped by 4 bases and J by 3 bases, with 18 bases between them. CDR1 is ENHRY, CDR2 SYGVKD, per germline. The CDR3 sequence is 16 residues long. The CDR3 reads CAISGSHSGLDTEAFF. DNA for the CDR3: TGTGCCATCAGTGGAAGCCATTCAGGGTTGGACACTGAAGCTTTCTTT.

In this sample, this clone turned up a few times. The CDR3, as DNA: TGTGCCAGCAGTTTCGTAGGGGGCGCGAACACTGAAGCTTTCTTT. Translating it yields CASSFVGGANTEAFF. The gene calls are TRBV6-5 and TRBJ1-1; 7 bases map to TRBD1. Unmatched junction bases numbered 6, after V lost 4 bases and J lost 1 base. The CDR3 loop spans 15 amino acids. CDR1 MNHEY and CDR2 SVGAGI come from the germline V gene.

V is TRBV13 and J is TRBJ2-2; D may be TRBD1 (6 bases). Germline V gene sequence: CDR1 PRHDT, CDR2 FYEKMQ (reference sequence). CDR3 length: 16 amino acids. Deletions cut 5 bases from V and 5 bases from J, with 18 bases between. The chain's CDR3 is CASSQSGTRGTGELFF. The CDR3, as DNA: TGTGCCAGCAGCCAATCCGGGACAAGAGGAACCGGGGAGCTGTTTTTT.

This chain links TRBV10-3 with TRBJ2-1; weak D call: TRBD1 (5 bases). The germline gives CDR1 ENHRY, CDR2 SYGVKD. This CDR3 comprises 15 residues. V was trimmed by 1 base and J by 3 bases, leaving 10 bases between them. The CDR3 loop is CAISEFDRIYNEQFF. The CDR3 DNA reads TGTGCCATCAGTGAGTTTGACAGAATCTACAATGAGCAGTTCTTC.

This sequence joins TRBV5-1 and TRBJ2-5; 7 bases fit TRBD2. The CDR3 runs 15 residues. CDR1 and CDR2 (germline): SGHRS, YFSETQ. V gave up 4 bases and J gave up 2 bases; unmatched junction bases: 8. The CDR3 loop is CASSRSGGVQETQYF. CDR3 nucleotides: TGCGCCAGCAGCCGTAGTGGGGGGGTTCAAGAGACCCAGTACTTC. The complete variable domain, with remaining parts taken from reference TRBV5-1 and TRBJ2-5, reads KAGVTQTPRYLIKTRGQQVTLSCSPISGHRSVSWYQQTPGQGLQFLFEYFSETQRNKGNFPGRFSGRQFSNSRSEMNVSTLELGDSALYLCASSRSGGVQETQYFGPGTRLLVL.

The chain recombines TRBV13 with TRBJ2-3; perhaps TRBD1 as D (7 bases). Trimming left V 5 bases short and J 2 bases short, with 20 bases between. The CDR3 loop spans 17 amino acids. CDR1 and CDR2 from the germline V gene are PRHDT and FYEKMQ (reference sequence). The CDR3 sequence: CASSGFGGTEATDTQYF. For the CDR3, the DNA is TGTGCCAGCAGCGGGTTTGGGGGGACAGAGGCCACAGATACGCAGTATTTT.

The gene calls are TRBV19 and TRBJ2-3, with 7 bases identical to TRBD1. This CDR3 has 15 amino acids. After removal of 5 bases from V and 3 bases from J, the junction contained 8 bases not matched to a gene. Germline V gene lookup returns CDR1 LNHDA and CDR2 SQIVND (reference sequence). CDR3 protein: CASSRTGTLTDTQYF. The DNA of the CDR3 is TGTGCCAGTAGTCGGACAGGTACTCTAACAGATACGCAGTATTTT.

The chain carries TRBV7-6 and TRBJ1-1; 7 nucleotides agree with TRBD1. Germline assignment: CDR1 SGHVS and CDR2 FNYEAQ. The V and J ends lost 5 bases and 5 bases, in that order; junction bases with no gene match: 11. The CDR3 consists of 15 residues. The CDR3 is CASSVYRGVGTEAFF. The CDR3 nucleotides are TGTGCCAGCAGCGTGTACAGGGGAGTAGGGACTGAAGCTTTCTTT.

V usage is TRBV30 and J usage is TRBJ1-1; TRBD1 agrees at 12 bases. The CDR3 sequence is 13 residues long. Germline values: CDR1 GTSNPN, CDR2 SVGIG (reference sequence). CDR3 nucleotides: TGTGGGGGACAGGGGGCACAGGACACTGAAGCTTTCTTT. Translated, it gives CGGQGAQDTEAFF.

The V and J genes are TRBV11-2 and TRBJ2-5; 12 bases agree with TRBD2. CDR1 SGHAT and CDR2 FQNNGV come from the germline V gene. The CDR3 runs to 14 residues. J lost 4 bases, V lost 5 bases, and 2 bases had no gene match. The CDR3 nucleotides read TGTGCCAGCAGCCGGGGACTAGCGGGAGAGACCCAGTACTTC. Protein: CASSRGLAGETQYF.

This clone was found a few times. The V gene is TRBV5-1, the J gene TRBJ1-3; D gene uncertain. Germline lookup yields CDR1 SGHRS and CDR2 YFSETQ. This CDR3 is built from 14 residues. V was trimmed by 6 bases and J by 0 bases, leaving 10 bases between them. The CDR3 bases are TGCGCCAGCAAACAGACGACCTCTGGAAACACCATATATTTT. Protein product: CASKQTTSGNTIYF.

The chain combines TRBV7-9 with TRBJ2-2, with D hard to call. This CDR3 comprises 16 residues. V lost 4 bases and J lost 1, with 13 bases in between. Germline V gene sequence: CDR1 SEHNR, CDR2 FQNEAQ (reference sequence). This CDR3 is CASSSPFLGNTGELFF. In DNA, the CDR3 is TGTGCCAGCAGCTCCCCTTTCCTCGGGAACACCGGGGAGCTGTTTTTT.